The following is a T cell receptor beta chain sequence with its context. Authors' analysis steps: The authors estimated nucleated cell counts from reference gene primer amplification. Generated by immunoSEQ multiplex PCR, the TCRdb table keeps only in-frame clones and is missing some. V and J calls and clone size come straight from that table; D and trimming were deduced from the DNA. The sample lists some 87,000 clones, around four fifths occurring once. The sample comes from a study of blood T cell repertoires in COVID-19. Study-level background: Sites in the United States, Italy and Spain provided acute and convalescent COVID-19 samples.

V lost 0 bases and J lost 2, with 9 bases in between. Per germline, CDR1 SGHTA and CDR2 FQGNSA. The CDR3 sequence is 15 residues long. This chain connects TRBV7-2 to TRBJ2-3; D gene uncertain. The material sequenced was peripheral blood. The receptor was derived from a woman in her seventies with active or convalescent COVID-19. Here the CDR3 DNA reads TGTGCCAGCAGCTTAGCGGGTCTAGACACAGATACGCAGTATTTT. It translates to CASSLAGLDTDTQYF.